A selection of T cell receptor beta chains follows, all from one sample in a study of chemoradiotherapy in HPV16-positive cancers. Assay used: immunoSEQ multiplex PCR; TCRdb lists only in-frame clones, some missing. The table lists about 15,000 clones, 78% of them singletons, with approximately 9.6% in the top ten. The specimen was obtained from a patient who underwent chemoradiotherapy. The origin of the receptors is a human donor with HPV-associated anogenital cancer. Each CDR3 is given with its conserved first and last residue. The D gene is left open where the match is weak. Clone size, where shown, is once, few, many, or a class for clones that have expanded.

. | . | TRBJ2-5 | TRBV2 | CASKVGGSLQETQYF | TGTGCCAGCAAAGTGGGGGGTTCCCTTCAAGAGACCCAGTACTTC
. | . | TRBJ1-5 | TRBV28 | CASSFHTGSPNQPQHF | TGTGCCAGCAGTTTCCACACAGGGAGTCCCAATCAGCCCCAGCATTTT
. | TRBD1 | TRBJ1-2 | TRBV6-5 | CASRKTGGNYGYTF | TGTGCCAGCAGGAAAACAGGGGGTAACTATGGCTACACCTTC
. | . | TRBJ1-6 | TRBV7-2 | CASSFYRDSPLHF | TGTGCCAGCAGCTTTTACAGGGATTCACCCCTCCACTTT
. | . | TRBJ1-4 | TRBV6-5 | CASSSRGVGSNEKLFF | TGTGCCAGCAGTTCTAGGGGAGTCGGGTCTAATGAAAAACTGTTTTTT
once | . | TRBJ2-2 | TRBV6-6 | CASSPSRGITGELFF | TGTGCCAGCAGCCCATCGAGGGGTATTACCGGGGAGCTGTTTTTT
. | . | TRBJ2-3 | TRBV21-1 | CASSKSGGGDTQYF | TGTGCCAGCAGCAAGAGCGGTGGCGGAGATACGCAGTATTTT
. | . | TRBJ1-6 | TRBV7-2 | CASSLEYAVSNSPLHF | TGTGCCAGCAGCTTAGAGTACGCGGTTTCTAATTCACCCCTCCACTTT
. | TRBD1 | TRBJ2-1 | TRBV18 | CASSVAGQGYNEQFF | TGTGCCAGCTCGGTCGCGGGACAGGGCTACAATGAGCAGTTCTTC
. | . | TRBJ1-4 | TRBV18 | CASSPGSDEKLFF | TGTGCCAGCTCTCCCGGATCAGATGAAAAACTGTTTTTT
. | . | TRBJ1-2 | TRBV28 | CASLTNYGYTF | TGTGCCAGCCTCACTAACTATGGCTACACCTTC
. | . | TRBJ2-7 | TRBV2 | CASSLRGLREQYF | TGTGCCAGCAGTCTCAGGGGTCTGAGAGAGCAGTACTTC
once | . | TRBJ1-1 | TRBV7-3 | CASSLSGGPATEAFF | TGTGCCAGCAGCTTAAGTGGAGGGCCGGCCACTGAAGCTTTCTTT
. | TRBD1 | TRBJ1-2 | TRBV6-6 | CASSSTPGTVNYGYTF | TGTGCCAGCAGTTCCACCCCTGGGACAGTCAACTATGGCTACACCTTC
. | . | TRBJ1-5 | TRBV30 | CAWSVGQPQHF | TGTGCCTGGAGTGTGGGGCAGCCCCAGCATTTT
. | . | TRBJ1-6 | TRBV7-2 | CASSSGVLLGGSPLHF | TGTGCCAGCAGCTCAGGGGTCCTCCTGGGGGGTTCACCCCTCCACTTT
. | . | TRBJ1-1 | TRBV29-1 | CSGRADAIAFF | TGCAGCGGTCGGGCCGACGCTATTGCTTTCTTT
. | . | TRBJ2-3 | TRBV18 | CASSPNQGPDTQYF | TGTGCCAGCTCACCGAATCAGGGTCCAGATACGCAGTATTTT
. | TRBD1 | TRBJ1-1 | TRBV5-4 | CASSWPGQGNTEAFF | TGTGCCAGCAGCTGGCCGGGACAGGGGAACACTGAAGCTTTCTTT
. | . | TRBJ1-5 | TRBV6-5 | CASSKVGNQPQHF | TGTGCCAGCAGTAAAGTGGGCAATCAGCCCCAGCATTTT
. | TRBD1 | TRBJ2-6 | TRBV19 | CASVPGQGAAGANVLTF | TGTGCCAGCGTACCGGGACAGGGGGCGGCTGGGGCCAACGTCCTGACTTTC
. | . | TRBJ1-5 | TRBV27 | CASRQGIISNQPQHF | TGTGCCAGCAGGCAAGGGATTATAAGCAATCAGCCCCAGCATTTT
. | TRBD1 | TRBJ2-7 | TRBV5-5 | CASSLGQGLTYEQYF | TGTGCCAGCAGCTTGGGACAGGGCCTAACCTACGAGCAGTACTTC
. | . | TRBJ1-1 | TRBV28 | CAGPGGSNTEAFF | TGTGCCGGCCCCGGGGGGTCGAACACTGAAGCTTTCTTT
. | . | TRBJ2-3 | TRBV6-1 | CASSDTFVAFRTDTQYF | TGTGCCAGCAGTGATACATTCGTTGCCTTCCGCACAGATACGCAGTATTTT
. | . | TRBJ1-2 | TRBV5-6 | CASSLKKRTNYGYTF | TGTGCCAGCAGCTTGAAGAAGAGGACTAACTATGGCTACACCTTC
. | TRBD1 | TRBJ1-4 | TRBV18 | CASSRDRKNEKLFF | TGTGCCAGCTCCCGGGACAGGAAAAATGAAAAACTGTTTTTT
. | . | TRBJ2-1 | TRBV19 | CASSIVGGASYNEQFF | TGTGCCAGTAGTATAGTGGGGGGGGCCTCCTACAATGAGCAGTTCTTC
few | TRBD2 | TRBJ2-2 | TRBV30 | CAWRSGGNTGELFF | TGTGCCTGGAGGAGCGGGGGGAACACCGGGGAGCTGTTTTTT
. | . | TRBJ2-7 | TRBV5-5 | CASSLGISYEQYF | TGTGCCAGCAGCTTGGGAATTTCCTACGAGCAGTACTTC
. | TRBD1 | TRBJ1-5 | TRBV5-3 | CARSPYRGGQPQHF | TGTGCCAGAAGCCCCTACAGGGGCGGTCAGCCCCAGCATTTT
. | . | TRBJ1-5 | TRBV5-4 | CASSPLNVIRRVDQPQHF | TGTGCCAGCAGCCCCCTTAATGTGATCAGGAGGGTAGATCAGCCCCAGCATTTT
. | . | TRBJ1-2 | TRBV14 | CASSQRPSNYGYTF | TGTGCCAGCAGCCAAAGGCCTTCCAACTATGGCTACACCTTC
. | . | TRBJ1-1 | TRBV27 | CASSSGKAFF | TGTGCCAGCAGTTCCGGGAAAGCTTTCTTT
. | . | TRBJ1-1 | TRBV29-1 | CSVVEMVRSTEAFF | TGCAGCGTCGTGGAAATGGTGCGAAGTACTGAAGCTTTCTTT
. | . | TRBJ1-5 | TRBV7-6 | CASSLRRDQPQHF | TGTGCCAGCAGTTTAAGACGCGATCAGCCCCAGCATTTT
. | . | TRBJ2-7 | TRBV5-6 | CASSWDRYEQYF | TGTGCCAGCAGCTGGGACCGGTACGAGCAGTACTTC
. | . | TRBJ1-6 | TRBV2 | CASSEASDSSSYNSPLHF | TGTGCCAGCAGTGAAGCGTCAGACAGCAGCTCCTATAATTCACCCCTCCACTTT
. | . | TRBJ1-4 | TRBV30 | CAWSVKSSGGPREKLFF | TGTGCCTGGAGTGTAAAGTCGTCCGGGGGGCCTCGCGAAAAACTGTTTTTT
once | . | TRBJ2-7 | TRBV28 | CASSPYPGDYEQYF | TGTGCCAGCAGTCCGTATCCGGGGGACTACGAGCAGTACTTC
. | . | TRBJ2-1 | TRBV30 | CAWSVRQGINEQFF | TGTGCCTGGAGTGTACGGCAGGGCATCAATGAGCAGTTCTTC
. | . | TRBJ1-5 | TRBV7-2 | CASSLTSDSNQPQHF | TGTGCCAGCTCCCTAACCAGTGATAGCAATCAGCCCCAGCATTTT
. | . | TRBJ1-1 | TRBV19 | CVYKGTDNTEAFF | TGTGTCTACAAAGGGACCGATAACACTGAAGCTTTCTTT
. | . | TRBJ2-1 | TRBV7-2 | CASSPLTNRAEQFF | TGTGCCAGCAGCCCCCTGACCAACCGGGCAGAGCAGTTCTTC
. | . | TRBJ2-7 | TRBV9 | CASNEDSATSEQYF | TGTGCCAGCAACGAGGACAGTGCTACCTCGGAGCAGTACTTC
. | TRBD1 | TRBJ1-1 | TRBV7-3 | CASSSDRDTEAFF | TGTGCCAGCAGCAGTGACAGGGACACTGAAGCTTTCTTT
. | . | TRBJ2-2 | TRBV27 | CASSFGGGPGELFF | TGTGCCAGCAGTTTTGGAGGAGGGCCCGGGGAGCTGTTTTTT
. | TRBD2 | TRBJ2-3 | TRBV5-1 | CASSPRRRGGGDTQYF | TGCGCCAGCAGCCCCCGGCGGCGGGGGGGCGGAGATACGCAGTATTTT
. | . | TRBJ2-7 | TRBV27 | CASSHRKYSYEQYF | TGTGCCAGCAGCCATAGGAAATACTCCTACGAGCAGTACTTC
few | . | TRBJ1-2 | TRBV4-1 | CASSQRTANYGYTF | TGCGCCAGCAGCCAAAGGACAGCTAACTATGGCTACACCTTC
. | . | TRBJ2-7 | TRBV5-1 | CASSLRAYEQYF | TGCGCCAGCAGCTTGAGGGCCTACGAGCAGTACTTC
. | . | TRBJ2-7 | TRBV6-6 | CASSYSESYEQYF | TGTGCCAGCAGTTATTCAGAATCCTACGAGCAGTACTTC
. | TRBD1 | TRBJ1-3 | TRBV4-2 | CASSQGAGGYTDSGNTIYF | TGTGCCAGCAGCCAAGGAGCAGGGGGCTACACCGACTCTGGAAACACCATATATTTT
. | . | TRBJ1-5 | TRBV4-3 | CASSQDVNPLRSNQPQHF | TGCGCCAGCAGCCAAGATGTGAATCCCCTAAGGAGCAATCAGCCCCAGCATTTT
. | TRBD2 | TRBJ2-7 | TRBV5-6 | CASSGRGKGYEQYF | TGTGCCAGCAGCGGGAGGGGAAAGGGCTACGAGCAGTACTTC
. | TRBD1 | TRBJ1-3 | TRBV7-2 | CASSPTWTGRGNTIYF | TGTGCCAGCAGCCCGACATGGACAGGGAGGGGAAACACCATATATTTT
. | . | TRBJ2-1 | TRBV19 | CASSPYGGGGNEQFF | TGTGCCAGTAGTCCCTACGGGGGAGGAGGGAATGAGCAGTTCTTC